The rows below give T cell receptor beta chains drawn from one sample of a study of cytomegalovirus exposure and HLA in healthy donors. Measured with immunoSEQ multiplex PCR; TCRdb has only the in-frame clones, and not every one. Among 150,000 to 200,000 clones, more than 65% were seen once, and the ten largest hold about 3%. The source material was PBMCs. Every receptor here comes from a female donor in good health and CMV-seronegative. The CDR3 runs from the conserved cysteine through the conserved F or W. Fields, in order: clone size, J gene, CDR3 length, D gene, V gene, CDR3 protein, CDR3 DNA. A D gene is named only where the DNA matches it firmly. Only some rows state a clone size, as once, few, many or a class for expanded clones.

. | TRBJ2-7 | 13 | . | TRBV30 | CAWSVQGTYEQYF | TGTGCCTGGAGTGTACAGGGAACCTACGAGCAGTACTTC
. | TRBJ1-5 | 15 | . | TRBV5-5 | CASSFELGGIQPQHF | TGTGCCAGCAGTTTCGAACTGGGAGGAATCCAGCCCCAGCATTTT
. | TRBJ1-2 | 12 | TRBD1 | TRBV6-5 | CASAGQFYGYTF | TGTGCCAGTGCGGGACAGTTCTATGGCTACACCTTC
few | TRBJ2-7 | 18 | . | TRBV14 | CASSPLTFTGASSYEQYF | TGTGCCAGCAGCCCCCTGACCTTTACAGGTGCCTCCTCCTACGAGCAGTACTTC
. | TRBJ2-3 | 17 | TRBD2 | TRBV7-9 | CSSSSRVSGSNADTQYF | TGTTCCAGCAGCTCCCGCGTAAGCGGGAGTAATGCAGATACGCAGTATTTT
. | TRBJ1-2 | 13 | . | TRBV5-4 | CAIDDRSPYGYTF | TGTGCCATCGACGATCGGAGCCCTTATGGCTACACCTTC
. | TRBJ1-2 | 13 | . | TRBV2 | CASSQDGSYGYTF | TGTGCCAGCAGTCAGGACGGGAGCTATGGCTACACCTTC
few | TRBJ1-1 | 14 | TRBD1 | TRBV19 | CASRRDRENTEAFF | TGTGCCAGTAGGAGGGACAGGGAAAACACTGAAGCTTTCTTT
. | TRBJ2-7 | 16 | . | TRBV5-4 | CASSLAGSGEPYEQYF | TGTGCCAGCAGCTTGGCCGGTTCAGGGGAGCCCTACGAGCAGTACTTC
. | TRBJ1-1 | 15 | TRBD1 | TRBV27 | CASSTQTGGITEAFF | TGTGCCAGCAGTACCCAGACAGGGGGAATCACTGAAGCTTTCTTT
. | TRBJ2-5 | 14 | TRBD2 | TRBV15 | CATTLAGRGETQYF | TGTGCCACCACTTTAGCGGGGAGGGGAGAGACCCAGTACTTC
. | TRBJ2-2 | 13 | . | TRBV7-9 | CSSSSAGAGELFF | TGTTCCAGCAGCTCTGCAGGGGCCGGGGAGCTGTTTTTT
. | TRBJ1-1 | 12 | . | TRBV4-1 | CASSQTNTEAFF | TGCGCCAGCAGCCAAACTAACACTGAAGCTTTCTTT
. | TRBJ1-2 | 14 | TRBD1 | TRBV9 | CASSVATGDYGYTF | TGTGCCAGCAGCGTAGCGACAGGGGACTATGGCTACACCTTC
. | TRBJ1-1 | 13 | TRBD1 | TRBV4-3 | CASSRDRNTEAFF | TGCGCCAGCAGCCGGGACAGGAACACTGAAGCTTTCTTT
. | TRBJ2-5 | 16 | . | TRBV7-2 | CASRPPTSGGLETQYF | TGTGCCAGCAGGCCCCCCACTAGTGGCGGGTTGGAGACCCAGTACTTC
. | TRBJ2-7 | 15 | TRBD2 | TRBV6-5 | CASSYSGGGTYEQYF | TGTGCCAGCAGTTACTCGGGCGGGGGTACCTACGAGCAGTACTTC
. | TRBJ2-7 | 13 | . | TRBV27 | CAPDRAEAYEQYF | TGTGCCCCCGACCGGGCGGAGGCCTACGAGCAGTACTTC
. | TRBJ2-1 | 18 | TRBD1 | TRBV28 | CASSLGTGGSILYNEQFF | TGTGCCAGCAGTTTAGGGACAGGGGGGTCTATATTGTACAATGAGCAGTTCTTC
. | TRBJ2-2 | 15 | TRBD2 | TRBV7-6 | CASSLVAGGTGELFF | TGTGCCAGCAGCTTAGTAGCGGGGGGCACCGGGGAGCTGTTTTTT
. | TRBJ1-1 | 13 | . | TRBV4-1 | CASSPRQAPVAFF | TGCGCCAGCAGCCCTAGACAGGCCCCGGTAGCTTTCTTT
. | TRBJ2-1 | 15 | TRBD1 | TRBV9 | CASSPRDSLGDEQFF | TGTGCCAGCAGCCCACGGGACAGCCTTGGGGATGAGCAGTTCTTC
. | TRBJ1-6 | 16 | . | TRBV7-2 | CASSLSGAFYNSPLHF | TGTGCCAGCAGCTTATCAGGGGCCTTTTATAATTCACCCCTCCACTTT
. | TRBJ2-7 | 12 | . | TRBV27 | CASSLGGYEQYF | TGTGCCAGCAGCCTTGGAGGGTACGAGCAGTACTTC
few | TRBJ2-7 | 16 | TRBD1 | TRBV29-1 | CSEIFSRGQGAREQYF | TGCAGCGAAATCTTTAGCCGTGGACAGGGGGCGCGGGAGCAGTACTTC
. | TRBJ1-4 | 16 | TRBD1 | TRBV7-9 | CASSLKRGTGDEKLFF | TGTGCCAGCAGCTTGAAACGCGGGACAGGGGATGAAAAACTGTTTTTT
. | TRBJ2-7 | 12 | . | TRBV7-9 | CASSLRVHEQYF | TGTGCCAGCAGCTTACGAGTTCACGAGCAGTACTTC
. | TRBJ2-3 | 14 | TRBD1 | TRBV2 | CASSPGQGPDTQYF | TGTGCCAGCAGTCCCGGACAGGGCCCAGATACGCAGTATTTT
once | TRBJ2-7 | 14 | TRBD2 | TRBV27 | CASSGTRRRYEQYF | TGTGCCAGCAGTGGGACTAGACGTAGGTACGAGCAGTACTTC
. | TRBJ2-5 | 13 | . | TRBV27 | CASSFPGQETQYF | TGTGCCAGCAGTTTTCCCGGCCAAGAGACCCAGTACTTC
once | TRBJ1-2 | 13 | . | TRBV19 | CASMPGVNYGYTF | TGTGCCAGTATGCCGGGGGTAAACTATGGCTACACCTTC
. | TRBJ2-1 | 15 | TRBD1 | TRBV2 | CASSGGRGPVNEQFF | TGTGCCAGCAGTGGGGGCAGGGGGCCCGTCAATGAGCAGTTCTTC
. | TRBJ2-1 | 14 | . | TRBV5-1 | CASSLRPRGEEQFF | TGCGCCAGCAGCTTGCGGCCTAGAGGCGAAGAGCAGTTCTTC
. | TRBJ2-3 | 16 | TRBD2 | TRBV11-3 | CASSPRTSGTADTQYF | TGTGCCAGCAGCCCTCGGACTAGCGGGACTGCAGATACGCAGTATTTT
. | TRBJ2-3 | 16 | TRBD1 | TRBV5-1 | CASSSGYRGQKDTQYF | TGCGCCAGCAGCTCGGGGTACAGGGGGCAGAAAGATACGCAGTATTTT
. | TRBJ1-2 | 13 | . | TRBV6-6 | CASSYSPGYGYTF | TGTGCCAGCAGTTACTCCCCAGGGTATGGCTACACCTTC
. | TRBJ2-7 | 18 | TRBD2 | TRBV18 | CASSPRGTSGGVSYEQYF | TGTGCCAGCTCACCACGCGGGACTAGCGGGGGGGTCTCCTACGAGCAGTACTTC
. | TRBJ1-6 | 15 | TRBD1 | TRBV6-1 | CASRDRVAYNSPLHF | TGTGCCAGCAGGGACAGGGTGGCCTATAATTCACCCCTCCACTTT
. | TRBJ2-3 | 15 | TRBD1 | TRBV6-5 | CASKRQGYSTDTQYF | TGTGCCAGCAAAAGACAGGGGTATAGCACAGATACGCAGTATTTT
few | TRBJ2-7 | 11 | . | TRBV7-9 | CSSSTYYEQYF | TGTTCCAGCAGCACCTACTACGAGCAGTACTTC
. | TRBJ2-1 | 14 | TRBD2 | TRBV2 | CASSEPGGDNEQFF | TGTGCCAGCAGTGAACCCGGGGGGGACAATGAGCAGTTCTTC
. | TRBJ2-1 | 14 | TRBD1 | TRBV28 | CASSLNRGIGEQFF | TGTGCCAGCAGTTTAAACAGGGGGATCGGTGAGCAGTTCTTC
. | TRBJ2-5 | 13 | TRBD1 | TRBV5-6 | CASSQDRVETQYF | TGTGCCAGCAGCCAGGACAGGGTAGAGACCCAGTACTTC
few | TRBJ2-2 | 14 | . | TRBV2 | CASSERGLFGELFF | TGTGCCAGCAGTGAAAGGGGATTGTTCGGGGAGCTGTTTTTT
. | TRBJ1-1 | 13 | . | TRBV6-5 | CASGRYRDTEAFF | TGTGCCAGCGGGCGGTACAGGGACACTGAAGCTTTCTTT
. | TRBJ2-3 | 16 | TRBD2 | TRBV28 | CASRGTSGFGTDTQYF | TGTGCCAGCCGAGGGACTAGCGGGTTTGGCACAGATACGCAGTATTTT
. | TRBJ2-3 | 13 | . | TRBV9 | CASSALGPDTQYF | TGTGCCAGCAGCGCCCTTGGGCCAGATACGCAGTATTTT
. | TRBJ2-5 | 16 | TRBD1 | TRBV9 | CASSVAGTGSGETQYF | TGTGCCAGCAGCGTAGCGGGGACAGGGAGTGGAGAGACCCAGTACTTC
. | TRBJ2-1 | 12 | . | TRBV6-5 | CASSYADNEQFF | TGTGCCAGCAGTTACGCGGACAATGAGCAGTTCTTC
. | TRBJ2-7 | 14 | TRBD2 | TRBV6-1 | CASSLAASSYEQYF | TGTGCCAGCAGCCTAGCGGCCAGCTCCTACGAGCAGTACTTC
. | TRBJ2-5 | 15 | . | TRBV30 | CAWSRIRDSQETQYF | TGTGCCTGGAGTCGCATCCGGGACTCACAAGAGACCCAGTACTTC
. | TRBJ1-2 | 16 | TRBD1 | TRBV7-2 | CASSLATGGINYGYTF | TGTGCCAGCAGCTTGGCGACAGGGGGTATAAACTATGGCTACACCTTC